Shown below are 6 T cell receptor beta chains from a single sample sequenced in a study of response to subunit inactivated influenza vaccine. TCRdb passed the RT-PCR reads through MiXCR, listing each CDR3 protein once. Among hundreds of thousands of distinct CDR3 sequences listed, 13% were seen once. The starting material was PBMCs from blood, obtained 40 to 50 days after vaccination. These receptors were taken from a man over 45 who received an inactivated influenza vaccine.

Concerning this clonotype: Lacking the conserved final phenylalanine or tryptophan, this CDR3 likely reflects a read error. The chain has TRBV27 and TRBJ2-1; 10 nucleotides line up with TRBD1. With V trimmed by 5 bases and J by 6 bases, 4 bases remained unmatched. CDR1 and CDR2 (germline): MNHEY, SMNVEV (reference sequence). This CDR3 has 14 amino acids. The CDR3 sequence is CASSDWTGGNEQFL. For the CDR3, the DNA is TGTGCCAGCAGTGATTGGACAGGGGGCAATGAGCAGTTCTTG.

This clonotype was picked up a small number of times. The gene calls are TRBV7-2 and TRBJ2-5; 7 bases match TRBD2. Germline-derived CDR1 and CDR2 are SGHTA and FQGNSA. V gave up 3 bases and J gave up 2 bases; unmatched junction bases: 3. CDR3 length: 14 residues. The CDR3 reads CASSFGGTQETQYF. CDR3 coding DNA: TGTGCCAGCAGCTTCGGGGGGACTCAAGAGACCCAGTACTTC.

The V and J genes are TRBV10-3 and TRBJ2-7; 8 positions agree with TRBD2. The CDR3 contains 14 residues. The V segment lost 4 bases and the J segment 0 bases; nucleotides outside the gene matches: 2. Per germline, CDR1 ENHRY and CDR2 SYGVKD. The CDR3 is CAISAGGISYEQYF. CDR3 nucleotides: TGTGCCATCAGTGCGGGGGGGATCTCCTACGAGCAGTACTTC.

In this sample, this clonotype turned up a few times. V gene TRBV7-9 combines with J gene TRBJ2-7; no clear D. The germline gives CDR1 SEHNR, CDR2 FQNEAQ (reference sequence). The V end was cut by 4 bases, the J end by 1 base, with 8 bases between. The CDR3 is 13 amino acids. The CDR3 protein is CASSYEESYEQYF. In DNA form, the CDR3 reads TGTGCCAGCAGCTATGAGGAGTCCTACGAGCAGTACTTC.

This clonotype appeared a single time. The V and J genes are TRBV18 and TRBJ2-7; 7 nucleotides agree with TRBD2. This CDR3 contains 14 residues. Germline assignment: CDR1 KGHSH and CDR2 LQKENI. The V gene end was trimmed by 1 base and the J gene end by 1 base; junction bases not matched to a gene: 1. CDR3 coding DNA: TGTGCCAGCTCACCACGGCGGGAGTCCTACGAGCAGTACTTC. It is translated as CASSPRRESYEQYF.

V is TRBV12-3 or TRBV12-4 and J is TRBJ1-4; perhaps TRBD1 as D (5 bases). The CDR3 has 16 residues. V lost 5 bases and J lost 0, with 13 bases in between. Here the CDR3 DNA reads TGTGCCAGCAGTCTCGACAGAATTGCAACTAATGAAAAACTGTTTTTT. Translating gives CASSLDRIATNEKLFF.